These T cell receptor beta chains were read from a single sample in a study of shared clonotypes between healthy human individuals. TCRdb's table, derived via immunoSEQ multiplex PCR, lists solely in-frame clones and lacks some. Of about 690,000 clones listed, around 90% are singletons. What was sequenced was memory CD8+ T cells from PBMCs. The source is a man between 18 and 29 years old in good health. Some clones in this sample may be carry-over from other donors' samples. The CDR3 runs from the conserved cysteine through the conserved F or W.

v_gene: TRBV5-1
CDR3aa: CASSLENTISYNEQFF

v_gene: TRBV7-8
CDR3aa: CASSKQGYTEAFF

v_gene: TRBV27
CDR3aa: CASSLWFGKDTQYF

v_gene: TRBV7-2
CDR3aa: CASSFGLAGVSVEQFF

v_gene: TRBV7-2
CDR3aa: CASSLARGSGNTIYF

v_gene: TRBV28
CDR3aa: CASSLDRVDEQYF

v_gene: TRBV5-5
CDR3aa: CASSLGTLVPPEQYF

v_gene: TRBV11-2
CDR3aa: CASSFRYRDRVDEQYF

v_gene: TRBV7-6
CDR3aa: CASSLLGSEQYF

v_gene: TRBV6-5
CDR3aa: CASSPSVSSYEQYF

v_gene: TRBV27
CDR3aa: CASSSYLQGGKNIQYF

v_gene: TRBV27
CDR3aa: CASKQGADTEAFF

v_gene: TRBV29-1
CDR3aa: CSVRSGGGYTF

v_gene: TRBV7-2
CDR3aa: CASSSRGGKINQPQHF

v_gene: TRBV10-3
CDR3aa: CAISETWTPDQPQHF

v_gene: TRBV9
CDR3aa: CASSVEGQLYNEQFF

v_gene: TRBV5-1
CDR3aa: CASSLHPFEAFF

v_gene: TRBV6-5
CDR3aa: CASSYSTGEINTEAFF

v_gene: TRBV28
CDR3aa: CASRSQTGQGRTGELFF

v_gene: TRBV11-3
CDR3aa: CASSLPPGLAFGGTGELFF

v_gene: TRBV7-2
CDR3aa: CASSPPRGRGTEAFF

v_gene: TRBV4-1
CDR3aa: CASSQARGQILLETQYF

v_gene: TRBV28
CDR3aa: CASSQGDSTVEQFF

v_gene: TRBV7-9
CDR3aa: CASSLAQPTGEKLFF

v_gene: TRBV27
CDR3aa: CASSLLTSGGTDTQYF

v_gene: TRBV11-2
CDR3aa: CASSLSGDYTYEQYF

v_gene: TRBV5-1
CDR3aa: CASSLDPGRSYEQYF

v_gene: TRBV19
CDR3aa: CASSVTDWITEAFF

v_gene: TRBV7-9
CDR3aa: CASSLVPDTQYF

v_gene: TRBV6-1
CDR3aa: CASSASPRVPYEAFF

v_gene: TRBV19
CDR3aa: CATGPPGGPGTGELFF

v_gene: TRBV18
CDR3aa: CASSPPRTVTTYEQYF

v_gene: TRBV6-7
CDR3aa: CASSSSVRRLNTEAFF

v_gene: TRBV28
CDR3aa: CASSLLGLVGEQYF

v_gene: TRBV7-9
CDR3aa: CASSLLARREAFF

v_gene: TRBV4-3
CDR3aa: CASSQDREGKYNSPLHF

v_gene: TRBV2
CDR3aa: CASSVPTGEVFSGANVLTF

v_gene: TRBV6-6
CDR3aa: CASSYEPFQSNQPQHF

v_gene: TRBV19
CDR3aa: CASSVDLVSNQPQHF

v_gene: TRBV4-2
CDR3aa: CASSQVLAASTDTQYF

v_gene: TRBV7-9
CDR3aa: CASSLSGRYGYTF

v_gene: TRBV28
CDR3aa: CASSLWEGGPNQPQHF

v_gene: TRBV9
CDR3aa: CASSEGGQPYEQYF

v_gene: TRBV27
CDR3aa: CASSPLGLAGVGETADEQFF

v_gene: TRBV4-1
CDR3aa: CASSLRQNTEAFF

v_gene: TRBV29-1
CDR3aa: CSVGLAGVTGELFF

v_gene: TRBV5-1
CDR3aa: CASSGARDTLEETQYF

v_gene: TRBV9
CDR3aa: CASSVGGNTYNEQFF